This TCR beta chain is from a study of blood T cell repertoires in COVID-19. Across the study: Collection of acute and convalescent COVID-19 samples took place in the United States, Italy and Spain. The analysed material was cDNA or gDNA that came from T cells, B-cell-depleted T cells, or PBMCs.

Methods used by the authors: Amplification of reference gene primers provided the estimated nucleated cell counts. The protocol was immunoSEQ multiplex PCR, while the TCRdb copy is restricted to in-frame clones and leaves out a portion. D and trimming were read from the DNA, whereas the V and J calls and clone size are those reported in that table. The sample yields 65,000 to 85,000 clones, less than 85% seen once. Sequenced sample: peripheral blood. This clonotype was sampled from a woman aged 80 or over with active or convalescent COVID-19.

The CDR3 bases are TGTGCCAGCTCACCCCCCGCGAGGGGGCCTCACGAGCAGTACTTC. Its translation: CASSPPARGPHEQYF. This rearrangement joins TRBV18 to TRBJ2-7; 7 nucleotides align to TRBD1. The CDR3 spans 15 residues. The V and J ends lost 3 bases and 5 bases, in that order; junction bases with no gene match: 10. From germline, CDR1 is KGHSH and CDR2 LQKENI.